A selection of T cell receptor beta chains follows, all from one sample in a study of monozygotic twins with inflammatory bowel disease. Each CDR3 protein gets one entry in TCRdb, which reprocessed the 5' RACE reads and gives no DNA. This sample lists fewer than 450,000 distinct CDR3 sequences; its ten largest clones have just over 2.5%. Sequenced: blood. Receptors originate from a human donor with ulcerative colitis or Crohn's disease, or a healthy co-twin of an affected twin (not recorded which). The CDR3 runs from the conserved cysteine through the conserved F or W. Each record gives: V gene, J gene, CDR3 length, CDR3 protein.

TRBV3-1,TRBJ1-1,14,CASSQVRLGAEAFF
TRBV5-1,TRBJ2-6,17,CASSGTGYSSGANVLTF
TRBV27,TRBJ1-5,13,CASSLGALQPQHF
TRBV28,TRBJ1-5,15,CASSYLQGGNQPQHF
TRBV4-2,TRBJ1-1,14,CASSQEVTVPEAFF
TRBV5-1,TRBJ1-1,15,CASSIRQGGNTEAFF
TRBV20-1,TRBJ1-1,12,CSAWRVYTEAFF
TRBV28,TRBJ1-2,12,CASSSLNYGYTF
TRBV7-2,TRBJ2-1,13,CASKDQPINEQFF
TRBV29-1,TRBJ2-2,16,CSVDHGGTADTGELFF
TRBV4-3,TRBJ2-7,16,CASSQEYLAGGWEQYF
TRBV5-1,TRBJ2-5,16,CASSLVGQGGEETQYF
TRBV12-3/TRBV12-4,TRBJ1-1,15,CASSYTGNSNTEAFF
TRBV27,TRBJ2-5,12,CASGAGVETQYF
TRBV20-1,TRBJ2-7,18,CSARDLPGGDRPSYEQYF